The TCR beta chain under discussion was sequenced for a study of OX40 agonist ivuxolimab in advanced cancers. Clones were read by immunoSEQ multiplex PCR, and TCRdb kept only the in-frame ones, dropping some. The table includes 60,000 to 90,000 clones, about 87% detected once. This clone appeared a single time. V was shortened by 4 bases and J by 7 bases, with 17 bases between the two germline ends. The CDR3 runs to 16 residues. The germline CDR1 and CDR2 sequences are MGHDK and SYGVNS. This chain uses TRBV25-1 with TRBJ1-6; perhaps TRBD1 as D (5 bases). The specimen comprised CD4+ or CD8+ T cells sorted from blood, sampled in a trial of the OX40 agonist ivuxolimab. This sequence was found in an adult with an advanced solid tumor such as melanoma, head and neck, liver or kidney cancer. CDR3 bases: TGTGCCAGCAGTGCCGACAGATCCCTACTCAATTCACCCCTCCACTTT. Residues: CASSADRSLLNSPLHF. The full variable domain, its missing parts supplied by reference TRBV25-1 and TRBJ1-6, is EADIYQTPRYLVIGTGKKITLECSQTMGHDKMYWYQQDPGMELHLIHYSYGVNSTEKGDLSSESTVSRIRTEHFPLTLESARPSHTSQYLCASSADRSLLNSPLHFGNGTRLTVT.